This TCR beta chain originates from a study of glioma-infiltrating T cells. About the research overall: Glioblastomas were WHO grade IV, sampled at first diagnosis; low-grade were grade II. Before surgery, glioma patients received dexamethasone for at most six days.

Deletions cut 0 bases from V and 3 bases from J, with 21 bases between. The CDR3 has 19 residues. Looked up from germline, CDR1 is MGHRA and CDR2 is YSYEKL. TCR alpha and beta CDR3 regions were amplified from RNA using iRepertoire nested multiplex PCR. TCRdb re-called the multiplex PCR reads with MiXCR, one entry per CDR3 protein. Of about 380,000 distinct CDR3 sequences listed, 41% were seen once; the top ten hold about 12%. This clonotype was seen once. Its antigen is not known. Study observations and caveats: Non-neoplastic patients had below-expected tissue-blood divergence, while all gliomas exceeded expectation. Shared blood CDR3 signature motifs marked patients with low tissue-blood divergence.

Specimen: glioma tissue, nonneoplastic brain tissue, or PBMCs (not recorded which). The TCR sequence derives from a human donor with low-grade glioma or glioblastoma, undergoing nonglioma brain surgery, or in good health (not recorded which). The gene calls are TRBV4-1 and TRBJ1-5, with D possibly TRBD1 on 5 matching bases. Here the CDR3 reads CASSQEGLTREFSNQPQHF. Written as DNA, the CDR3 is TGCGCCAGCAGCCAAGAGGGTCTGACCAGGGAATTCTCCAATCAGCCCCAGCATTTT.